A single sample is the source of the 20 T cell receptor beta chains below, sequenced in a study of blood T cell repertoires in COVID-19. Produced via immunoSEQ multiplex PCR; TCRdb's table is partial and in-frame only. The sample records 150,000 to 200,000 clones, roughly 77% being singletons. Material: peripheral blood. All receptors derive from a human donor in a cohort sampled during active COVID-19.

The sample holds one count of this clone. The V and J genes are TRBV3-1 (or the pseudogene TRBV3-2) and TRBJ1-2, with TRBD1 matching over 8 bases. V was clipped by 4 bases and J by 4 bases; unmatched bases: 11. Germline V gives CDR1 LGHDT, CDR2 YNNKEL (reference sequence). The CDR3 has 16 residues. CDR3 bases: TGTGCCAGCAGCCCACGGACAGGGTTGATTCCCTATGGCTACACCTTC. Translation gives CASSPRTGLIPYGYTF.

This clone was recorded many times. V usage is TRBV5-4 and J usage is TRBJ2-2; D uncertain. Trimming removed 2 bases at V and 1 base at J, with 12 bases between. The CDR3 extends over 16 amino acids. Germline assignment: CDR1 SGHNT and CDR2 YYREEE (reference sequence). This CDR3 reads CASSLAWQKNTGELFF. The CDR3 DNA reads TGTGCCAGCAGCTTAGCGTGGCAGAAGAACACCGGGGAGCTGTTTTTT.

The chain employs TRBV6-5 and TRBJ2-7, with TRBD2 identical over 9 bases. This CDR3 is built from 15 residues. Germline V CDR1 and CDR2: MNHEY, SVGAGI. V lost 2 bases and J lost 2; bases outside the gene matches: 4. CDR3 in DNA: TGTGCCAGCAGTTACAGACTAGCGGTAACCTACGAGCAGTACTTC. This sequence encodes CASSYRLAVTYEQYF.

In its sample, this clone was seen many times. V gene TRBV2 combines with J gene TRBJ2-3; 7 positions match TRBD1. Trimming removed 5 bases from V and 3 bases from J; junction bases left unmatched: 8. The CDR3 spans 15 residues. Germline values: CDR1 SNHLY, CDR2 FYNNEI. CDR3 bases: TGTGCCAGCAGTCGGGACAGCCCGTTGACAGATACGCAGTATTTT. Its protein product is CASSRDSPLTDTQYF.

The chain recombines TRBV11-2 with TRBJ2-3; the match to TRBD1 covers 7 bases. Looked up from germline, CDR1 is SGHAT and CDR2 is FQNNGV. Germline trimming cut 0 bases from V and 0 bases from J; bases unmatched to any gene: 3. This CDR3 has 16 residues. The CDR3 loop is CASSLDPGQSTDTQYF. The DNA of the CDR3 is TGTGCCAGCAGCTTAGACCCGGGACAGAGCACAGATACGCAGTATTTT.

This chain joins TRBV6-5 and TRBJ1-5; 11 nucleotides line up with TRBD1. This CDR3 is 14 amino acids long. Germline assignment: CDR1 MNHEY and CDR2 SVGAGI. Trimming cost V 6 bases and J 10 bases; bases outside gene matches: 8. The DNA of the CDR3 is TGTGCCAGCAGCCTGGACAGGGGGCTAAAACCCCAGCATTTT. Encoded protein: CASSLDRGLKPQHF.

The chain employs TRBV7-2 and TRBJ2-7; 7 nucleotides align to TRBD1. This CDR3 contains 14 residues. Germline assignment: CDR1 SGHTA and CDR2 FQGNSA. V was clipped by 5 bases and J by 0 bases; unmatched bases: 4. The CDR3 DNA reads TGTGCCAGCAGCGTCGACAGGGTCTCCTACGAGCAGTACTTC. As protein: CASSVDRVSYEQYF. Supplemented by reference TRBV7-2 and TRBJ2-7, the full variable domain reads GAGVSQSPSNKVTEKGKDVELRCDPISGHTALYWYRQSLGQGLEFLIYFQGNSAPDKSGLPSDRFSAERTGGSVSTLTIQRTQQEDSAVYLCASSVDRVSYEQYFGPGTRLTVT.

The genes are TRBV7-9 and TRBJ2-3, with 10 bases aligning to TRBD2. The V gene's germline CDR1 is SEHNR and CDR2 FQNEAQ (reference sequence). The V segment lost 5 bases and the J segment 4 bases; nucleotides outside the gene matches: 3. The CDR3 extends over 14 amino acids. The CDR3 bases are TGTGCCAGCAGCAATAGCGGGGGGTCAGATACGCAGTATTTT. Its protein product is CASSNSGGSDTQYF.

The chain has TRBV12-3 or TRBV12-4 and TRBJ2-4, with a weak D call TRBD1 (5 bases). This CDR3 has 13 amino acids. V was cut by 2 bases and J by 9 bases, with 11 bases left in between. CDR3 residues: CASSLRQGGIQYF. The CDR3 DNA reads TGTGCCAGCAGTTTACGGCAGGGTGGCATTCAGTACTTC.

The chain joins TRBV11-2 to TRBJ1-2; perhaps TRBD1 as D (5 bases). The CDR3 is 14 residues long. The V gene's germline CDR1 is SGHAT and CDR2 FQNNGV. V lost 2 bases, J lost 0 bases, and 7 bases lay in between. CDR3 sequence (DNA): TGTGCCAGCAGCTTACGACAGTCTAACTATGGCTACACCTTC. Its translation is CASSLRQSNYGYTF.

The chain uses TRBV7-2 and TRBJ2-5; 8 bases line up with TRBD2. CDR1 is SGHTA, CDR2 FQGNSA, per germline. There are 16 residues in the CDR3. Trimming cost V 5 bases and J 7 bases; bases outside gene matches: 15. The CDR3 spells CASSPPGSGAGGTQYF. Written as DNA, the CDR3 is TGTGCCAGCAGCCCCCCCGGTAGCGGCGCGGGGGGGACCCAGTACTTC.

The table lists this clone with a count of one. CDR3 loop: CASSDRDRGGTNEKLFF. Here the CDR3 DNA reads TGTGCCAGCAGCGACCGGGACAGGGGAGGAACTAATGAAAAACTGTTTTTT. The rearrangement uses TRBV21-1 and TRBJ1-4; the D call in the table, TRBD1, was not verified against the DNA. TRBV21-1 is termed a pseudogene. The CDR3 runs to 17 residues.

The V and J genes are TRBV19 and TRBJ1-3; possibly TRBD1 for D (5 bases). The V end was cut by 11 bases, the J end by 0 bases, with 23 bases between. Germline V gene data show CDR1 as LNHDA and CDR2 as SQIVND (reference sequence). This CDR3 region has 17 residues. CDR3 DNA: TGTGCCTCGAAGCGGGGAGGGGCCGCGAACTCTGGAAACACCATATATTTT. The encoded protein is CASKRGGAANSGNTIYF.

CDR3 region: CASSLEGPYEQYF. In DNA, the CDR3 is TGTGCCAGCAGCCTGGAGGGGCCCTACGAGCAGTACTTC. The rearrangement uses TRBV12-3 or TRBV12-4 and TRBJ2-7; a possible D gene is TRBD2 (6 bases). The V and J ends lost 6 bases and 2 bases respectively, with 11 bases between them. The CDR3 length is 13 residues.

The gene calls are TRBV30 and TRBJ1-6; TRBD1 matches 8 bases. Germline CDR1 reads GTSNPN; CDR2 reads SVGIG (reference sequence). The CDR3 is 14 residues long. The junction had 8 bases not matched to a gene; V was cut back by 3 bases and J by 10 bases. The CDR3 sequence is CAWSLRGQGSPLHF. CDR3 DNA: TGTGCCTGGAGCTTACGAGGACAGGGATCACCCCTCCACTTT.

V gene TRBV9 combines with J gene TRBJ2-3; tentatively, D is TRBD2 (6 bases). CDR1 is SGDLS, CDR2 YYNGEE, per germline. V dropped 4 bases and J dropped 6 bases, with 18 bases sitting between them. The CDR3 loop spans 15 amino acids. In DNA form, the CDR3 reads TGTGCCAGCAGCACAACACGGGACTTCGGCGATACGCAGTATTTT. Protein sequence: CASSTTRDFGDTQYF.

The chain's CDR3 is CSAWEASRPFF. As DNA, the CDR3 is TGCAGTGCTTGGGAGGCTAGTCGGCCGTTCTTC. The rearrangement uses TRBV20-1 and TRBJ2-1; D is possibly TRBD2 (6 bases). Trimming left V 5 bases short and J 15 bases short, with 17 bases between. Germline V gene lookup returns CDR1 DFQATT and CDR2 SNEGSKA (reference sequence). The CDR3 covers 11 residues.

The chain uses TRBV2 and TRBJ1-5; 7 bases are a match to TRBD1. Germline lookup yields CDR1 SNHLY and CDR2 FYNNEI. CDR3 size: 14 residues. J gave up 1 base and V 6 bases, and 3 bases lay outside the gene matches. CDR3 sequence: CASSDRVSNQPQHF. The CDR3 DNA reads TGTGCCAGCAGCGACAGGGTAAGCAATCAGCCCCAGCATTTT.

The chain couples TRBV6-2 or TRBV6-3 to TRBJ2-7, with TRBD2 matching 11 bases. Germline V gene data show CDR1 as MNHEY and CDR2 as SVGEGT. CDR3 length equals 14 residues. Trimming at V came to 6 bases and at J to 5 bases, leaving 6 bases not matched to a gene. CDR3 DNA: TGTGCCAGCAGCTTAGCGGGAGGGCTGAACGAGCAGTACTTC. Its protein is CASSLAGGLNEQYF.

Points on this clone: Other DNA sequences in this sample translate to the same CDR3. The CDR3 sequence: CASSLVGGTYEQYF. The CDR3 region has the DNA TGCGCCAGCAGCTTGGTAGGGGGCACCTACGAGCAGTACTTC. The V gene is TRBV5-1, the J gene TRBJ2-7; TRBD1 aligns across 7 bases. Trimming at V came to 0 bases and at J to 2 bases, leaving 2 bases not matched to a gene. CDR1 SGHRS and CDR2 YFSETQ come from the germline V gene. The CDR3 runs 14 residues.